This TCR beta chain was profiled in a study of Graves' ophthalmopathy and Graves' hyperthyroidism. Trimming left V 5 bases short and J 7 bases short, with 12 bases between. CDR1 is MNHEY and CDR2 is SMNVEV in the germline V gene (reference sequence). CDR3 length equals 13 residues. This clonotype was picked up a small number of times. Its specificity is not known. The authors amplified TCR beta CDR3 regions, and they did so from RNA transcripts for repertoire sequencing. RT-PCR with HTBI primers came first, then second-round multiplex PCR. In TCRdb, the multiplex PCR reads were re-called with MiXCR into one record per CDR3 protein. The data show some 520,000 distinct CDR3 sequences, with under 15% seen just once and over 7.5% held by the top ten. Whole-study findings and limits: The majority of expanded thyroid clonotypes above 0.001 frequency also occurred in blood.

The receptor was isolated from a woman under 40 with Graves' ophthalmopathy. V usage is TRBV27 and J usage is TRBJ1-5; D may be TRBD1 (5 bases). Sequences were obtained from blood. CDR3 region: CASSARGLQPQHF. The CDR3 nucleotides read TGTGCCAGCAGTGCAAGGGGTCTCCAGCCCCAGCATTTT.